Listed here are 2 T cell receptor beta chains from one sample, sequenced in a study of blood T cell repertoires in COVID-19. Generated by immunoSEQ multiplex PCR, the TCRdb table keeps only in-frame clones and is missing some. The sample shows around 400,000 clones, roughly 86% of them seen only once. The sample taken for sequencing was peripheral blood. The origin of the receptors is a woman in her 30s with COVID-19, enrolled during active disease.

The chain is built from TRBV28 and TRBJ2-1, with D possibly being TRBD1 (6 bases). The CDR3 has 15 residues. Trimming took 6 bases from V and 5 from J, leaving 17 bases between them. CDR1 and CDR2 (germline): MDHEN, SYDVKM. CDR3 bases: TGTGCCAGCAGCCACGGACAGAACACCGACAATGAGCAGTTCTTC. Its translation: CASSHGQNTDNEQFF.

The V gene is TRBV5-1, the J gene TRBJ1-2; TRBD1 matches 7 bases. Germline trimming cut 3 bases from V and 0 bases from J; bases unmatched to any gene: 5. Germline V CDR1 and CDR2: SGHRS, YFSETQ. This CDR3 is built from 15 residues. CDR3 in DNA: TGCGCCAGCAGCTGGGGACAGATCCCTAACTATGGCTACACCTTC. The encoded protein is CASSWGQIPNYGYTF.